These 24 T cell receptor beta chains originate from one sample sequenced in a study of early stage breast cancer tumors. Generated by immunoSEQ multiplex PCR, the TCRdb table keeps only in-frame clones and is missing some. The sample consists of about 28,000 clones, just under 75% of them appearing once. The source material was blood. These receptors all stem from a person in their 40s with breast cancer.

In DNA form, the CDR3 reads TGTGCCTGGTCCGGGAGTCTTGGTGAAGGCAGGTCTTACAATGAGCAGTTCTTC. Its translation is CAWSGSLGEGRSYNEQFF. The chain carries TRBV30 and TRBJ2-1; maybe TRBD2 (6 bases). The CDR3 runs 18 residues. The V end lost 5 bases, the J end lost 4 bases, and 27 bases lay between the germline ends. In germline, CDR1 is GTSNPN, CDR2 SVGIG (reference sequence).

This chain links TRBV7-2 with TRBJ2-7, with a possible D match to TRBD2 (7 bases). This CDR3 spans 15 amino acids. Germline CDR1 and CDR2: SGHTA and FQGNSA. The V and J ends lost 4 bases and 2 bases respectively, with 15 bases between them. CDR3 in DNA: TGTGCCAGCAGCTCCTCTGCGGGGGCCGCCTACGAGCAGTACTTC. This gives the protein CASSSSAGAAYEQYF.

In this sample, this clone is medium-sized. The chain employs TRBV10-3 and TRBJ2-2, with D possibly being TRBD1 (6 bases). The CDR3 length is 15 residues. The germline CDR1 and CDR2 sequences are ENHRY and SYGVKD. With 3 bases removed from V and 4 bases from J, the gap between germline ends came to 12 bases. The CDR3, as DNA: TGTGCCATCAGTGAAGTTGGGGGCGGCACCGGGGAGCTGTTTTTT. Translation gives CAISEVGGGTGELFF.

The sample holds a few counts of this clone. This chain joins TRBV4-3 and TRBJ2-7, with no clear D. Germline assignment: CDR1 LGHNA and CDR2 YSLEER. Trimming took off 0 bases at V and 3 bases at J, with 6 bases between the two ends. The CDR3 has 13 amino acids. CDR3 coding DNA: TGCGCCAGCAGCCAAGAGAGCAGCTACGAGCAGTACTTC. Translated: CASSQESSYEQYF.

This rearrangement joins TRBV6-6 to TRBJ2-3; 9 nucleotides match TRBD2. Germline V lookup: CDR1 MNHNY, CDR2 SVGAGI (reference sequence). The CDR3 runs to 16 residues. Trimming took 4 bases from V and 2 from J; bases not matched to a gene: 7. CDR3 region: CASSLEREAATDTQYF. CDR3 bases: TGTGCCAGCAGTTTGGAGCGGGAGGCCGCCACAGATACGCAGTATTTT.

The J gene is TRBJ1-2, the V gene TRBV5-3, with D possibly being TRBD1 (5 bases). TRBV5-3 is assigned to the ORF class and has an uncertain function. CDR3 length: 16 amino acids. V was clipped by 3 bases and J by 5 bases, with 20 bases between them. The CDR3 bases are TGTGCCAGAAGCTCCGCCGATTGGGGCAGGAGATATGGCTACACCTTC. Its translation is CARSSADWGRRYGYTF.

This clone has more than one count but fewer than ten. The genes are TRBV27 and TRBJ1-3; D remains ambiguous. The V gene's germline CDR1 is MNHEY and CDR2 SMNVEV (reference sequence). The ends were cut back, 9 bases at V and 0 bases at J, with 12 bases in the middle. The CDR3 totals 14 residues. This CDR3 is CASWGVNSGNTIYF. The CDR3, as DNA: TGTGCCAGTTGGGGAGTGAACTCTGGAAACACCATATATTTT.

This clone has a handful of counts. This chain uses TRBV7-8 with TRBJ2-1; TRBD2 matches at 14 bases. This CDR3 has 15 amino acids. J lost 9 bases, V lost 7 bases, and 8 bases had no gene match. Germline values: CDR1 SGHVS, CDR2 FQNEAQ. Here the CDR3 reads CASTTGLAGVGEQFF. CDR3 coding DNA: TGTGCCAGCACGACGGGACTAGCGGGAGTCGGTGAGCAGTTCTTC.

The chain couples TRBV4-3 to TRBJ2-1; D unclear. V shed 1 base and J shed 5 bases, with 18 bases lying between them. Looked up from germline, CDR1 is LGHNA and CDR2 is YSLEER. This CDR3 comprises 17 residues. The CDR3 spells CASSQAGWGRTHNEQFF. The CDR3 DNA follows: TGCGCCAGCAGCCAAGCCGGGTGGGGAAGAACCCACAATGAGCAGTTCTTC.

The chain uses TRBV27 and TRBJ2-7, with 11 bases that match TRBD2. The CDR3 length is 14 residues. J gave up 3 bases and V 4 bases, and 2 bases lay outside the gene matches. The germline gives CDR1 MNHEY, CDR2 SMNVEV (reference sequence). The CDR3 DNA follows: TGTGCCAGCAGTTCCGGGACTAGCGGCTACGAGCAGTACTTC. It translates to CASSSGTSGYEQYF.

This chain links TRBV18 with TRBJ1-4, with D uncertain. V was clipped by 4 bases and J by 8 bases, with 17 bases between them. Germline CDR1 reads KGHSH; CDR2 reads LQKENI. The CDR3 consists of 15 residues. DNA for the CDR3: TGTGCCAGCTCACTGTTCGGGTCCCTTAACGAAAAACTGTTTTTT. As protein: CASSLFGSLNEKLFF. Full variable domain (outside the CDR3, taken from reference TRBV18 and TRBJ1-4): NAGVMQNPRHLVRRRGQEARLRCSPMKGHSHVYWYRQLPEEGLKFMVYLQKENIIDESGMPKERFSAEFPKEGPSILRIQQVVRGDSAAYFCASSLFGSLNEKLFFGSGTQLSVL.

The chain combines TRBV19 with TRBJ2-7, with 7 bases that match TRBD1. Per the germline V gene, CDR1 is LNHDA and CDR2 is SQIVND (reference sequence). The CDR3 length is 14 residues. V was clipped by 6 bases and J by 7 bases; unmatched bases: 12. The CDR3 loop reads CASSLGQATLEQYF. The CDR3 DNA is TGTGCCAGTAGCCTAGGACAGGCAACATTAGAGCAGTACTTC. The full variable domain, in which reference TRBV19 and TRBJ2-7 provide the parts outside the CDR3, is DGGITQSPKYLFRKEGQNVTLSCEQNLNHDAMYWYRQDPGQGLRLIYYSQIVNDFQKGDIAEGYSVSREKKESFPLTVTSAQKNPTAFYLCASSLGQATLEQYFGPGTRLTVT.

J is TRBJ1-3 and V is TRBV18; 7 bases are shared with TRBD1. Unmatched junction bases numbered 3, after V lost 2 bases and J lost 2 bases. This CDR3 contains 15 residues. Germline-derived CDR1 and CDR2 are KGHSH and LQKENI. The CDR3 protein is CASSPSTGTGNTIYF. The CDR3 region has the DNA TGTGCCAGCTCACCATCGACAGGGACTGGAAACACCATATATTTT.

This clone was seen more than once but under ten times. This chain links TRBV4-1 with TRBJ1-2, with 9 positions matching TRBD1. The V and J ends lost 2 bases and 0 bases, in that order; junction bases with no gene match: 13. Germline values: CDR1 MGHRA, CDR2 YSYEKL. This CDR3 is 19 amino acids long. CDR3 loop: CASSQNRGLNSIANYGYTF. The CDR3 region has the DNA TGCGCCAGCAGCCAAAACAGGGGGCTTAATTCTATAGCTAACTATGGCTACACCTTC.

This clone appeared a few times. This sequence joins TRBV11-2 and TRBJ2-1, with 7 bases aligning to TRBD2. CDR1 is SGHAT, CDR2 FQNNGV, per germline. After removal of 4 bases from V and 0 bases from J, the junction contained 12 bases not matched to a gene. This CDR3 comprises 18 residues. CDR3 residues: CASSSGGGSPSSYNEQFF. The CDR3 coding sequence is TGTGCCAGCAGCTCTGGGGGAGGGTCCCCTAGCTCCTACAATGAGCAGTTCTTC. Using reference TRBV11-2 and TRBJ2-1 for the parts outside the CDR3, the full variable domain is EAGVAQSPRYKIIEKRQSVAFWCNPISGHATLYWYQQILGQGPKLLIQFQNNGVVDDSQLPKDRFSAERLKGVDSTLKIQPAKLEDSAVYLCASSSGGGSPSSYNEQFFGPGTRLTVL.

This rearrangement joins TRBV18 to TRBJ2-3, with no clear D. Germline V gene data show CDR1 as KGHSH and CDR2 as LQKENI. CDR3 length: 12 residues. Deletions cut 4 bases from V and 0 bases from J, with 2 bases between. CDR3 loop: CASSRSTDTQYF. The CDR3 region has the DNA TGTGCCAGCTCACGTAGCACAGATACGCAGTATTTT.

The CDR3 nucleotides are TGTGCCAGCAGTTTCGCGACCATTGTCCCTTATGGCTACACCTTC. It is translated as CASSFATIVPYGYTF. The chain uses TRBV28 and TRBJ1-2; no definite D call. The V gene's germline CDR1 is MDHEN and CDR2 SYDVKM. V shed 3 bases and J shed 5 bases, with 16 bases lying between them. The CDR3 extends over 15 amino acids.

The CDR3 DNA reads as TGTGCCAGCAGCTCCTTGACTAGCACGGTACGGACAGATACGCAGTATTTT. Its translation: CASSSLTSTVRTDTQYF. The chain joins TRBV7-8 to TRBJ2-3; TRBD2 matches 7 bases. Germline CDR1 and CDR2: SGHVS and FQNEAQ. Unmatched junction bases numbered 13, after V lost 4 bases and J lost 3 bases. This CDR3 region has 17 residues.

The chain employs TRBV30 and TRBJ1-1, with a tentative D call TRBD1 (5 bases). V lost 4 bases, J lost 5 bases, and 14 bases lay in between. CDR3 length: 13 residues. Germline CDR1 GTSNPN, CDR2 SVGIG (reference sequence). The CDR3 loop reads CAWILTGGTEAFF. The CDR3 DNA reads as TGTGCCTGGATCCTTACCGGGGGAACTGAAGCTTTCTTT.

The CDR3 is CASSRDRYNEKLFF. The CDR3 DNA follows: TGTGCCAGCAGCAGGGACAGGTATAATGAAAAACTGTTTTTT. This chain uses TRBV7-2 with TRBJ1-4; 8 positions match TRBD1. The V and J ends lost 5 bases and 4 bases, in that order; junction bases with no gene match: 3. CDR1 and CDR2 from the germline V gene are SGHTA and FQGNSA. This CDR3 region has 14 residues.

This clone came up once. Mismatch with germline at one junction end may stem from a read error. The CDR3 loop is CAISVERTDTQYF. The CDR3 nucleotides read TGTGCCATCAGTGTCGAGCGCACGGATACGCAGTATTTT. The V call is TRBV10-3, the J call TRBJ2-3; D is ambiguous. The CDR3 sequence is 13 residues long. The germline CDR1 and CDR2 sequences are ENHRY and SYGVKD.

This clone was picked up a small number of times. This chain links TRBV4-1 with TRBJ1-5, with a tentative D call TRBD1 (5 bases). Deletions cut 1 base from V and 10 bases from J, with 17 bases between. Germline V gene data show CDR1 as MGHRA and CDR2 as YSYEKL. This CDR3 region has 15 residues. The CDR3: CASSQGRDLEQPQHF. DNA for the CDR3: TGCGCCAGCAGCCAAGGCCGGGACCTCGAACAACCCCAGCATTTT.

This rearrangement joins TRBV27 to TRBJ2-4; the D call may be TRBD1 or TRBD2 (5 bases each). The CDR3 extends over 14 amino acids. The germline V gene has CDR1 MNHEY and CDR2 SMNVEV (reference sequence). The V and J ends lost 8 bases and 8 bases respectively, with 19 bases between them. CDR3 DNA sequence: TGTGCCAGCTCAGTTTTACTGGGGGAAGACATTCAGTACTTC. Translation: CASSVLLGEDIQYF.

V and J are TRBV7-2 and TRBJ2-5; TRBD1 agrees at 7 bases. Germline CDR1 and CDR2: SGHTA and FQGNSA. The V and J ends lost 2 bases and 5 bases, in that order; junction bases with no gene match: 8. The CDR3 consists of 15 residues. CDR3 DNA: TGTGCCAGCAGCTTAAATCAGGGGGTGTGGGAGACCCAGTACTTC. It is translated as CASSLNQGVWETQYF.